This T cell receptor (beta chain) is from a study of blood T cell repertoires in COVID-19. Study as a whole: Sample material is recorded as cDNA or gDNA derived from T cells, B-cell-depleted T cells, or PBMCs.

Original processing methods: Reference gene primer amplification yielded estimated nucleated cell counts. Here immunoSEQ multiplex PCR was the method, and the copy in TCRdb shows in-frame clones only, minus some. For V, J and clone size, that table is used; D and trimming come from the DNA. The repertoire has over 200,000 clones, 70% to 90% of them found once; the top ten carry approximately 12%. The TCR was taken from a young woman who had recovered from COVID-19. Sequencing used peripheral blood.

The CDR3 DNA sequence: TGTGCCAGTAGTATAGCTCCGGGGATCCCTTTCGGCTACACCTTC. It encodes CASSIAPGIPFGYTF. The chain has TRBV19 and TRBJ1-2; no firm D call. The CDR3 has 15 residues. In germline, CDR1 is LNHDA, CDR2 SQIVND (reference sequence). V lost 1 base and J 8 bases, leaving 17 bases between the germline ends.